This is a list of T cell receptor beta chains from one sample in a study of OX40 agonist ivuxolimab in advanced cancers. TCRdb's table, derived via immunoSEQ multiplex PCR, lists solely in-frame clones and lacks some. The sample holds 15,000 to 20,000 clones, about 83% seen once. Here the sequenced sample was CD4+ or CD8+ T cells sorted from blood, taken in a trial of the OX40 agonist ivuxolimab. Every receptor here comes from an adult with an advanced solid tumor such as melanoma, head and neck, liver or kidney cancer. Each CDR3 is given with its conserved first and last residue. The order of the fields is clone size, J gene, V gene, D gene, CDR3 DNA, CDR3 protein. A D gene is named only where the DNA matches it firmly. Clone size is given for some rows only: seen once, a few or many times, or a class if the clone is expanded.

-,TRBJ1-2,TRBV4-1,TRBD1,TGCGCCAGCAGCCAGGTACCGGGACAGGGGGTCGGCTACACCTTC,CASSQVPGQGVGYTF
-,TRBJ2-1,TRBV4-2,-,TGTGCCAGCAGCCAAGTCTTCGGGGGTGAGCAGTTCTTC,CASSQVFGGEQFF
medium-sized,TRBJ2-1,TRBV9,-,TGTGCCAGCAGCGTTGGCGGAGAAGACAATGAGCAGTTCTTC,CASSVGGEDNEQFF
once,TRBJ1-1,TRBV6-6,-,TGTGCCAGCAGTTACTCGTCAAGAATCACTGAAGCTTTCTTT,CASSYSSRITEAFF
-,TRBJ1-2,TRBV29-1,-,TGCAGCGTTGAGTCGTCTTATGGCTACACCTTC,CSVESSYGYTF
-,TRBJ2-1,TRBV19,-,TGTGCCAGTAGTATGAGGGAGTTAAGCAATGAGCAGTTCTTC,CASSMRELSNEQFF
-,TRBJ2-1,TRBV9,-,TGTGCCAGCAGCGTAGAGGGCAATGAGCAGTTCTTC,CASSVEGNEQFF
-,TRBJ2-1,TRBV29-1,-,TGCAGCGTTGGTGGGACTCGGGAAAGCTCCTACAATGAGCAGTTCTTC,CSVGGTRESSYNEQFF
-,TRBJ1-5,TRBV19,-,TGTGCCAGTAGTATAAGTGCGGTCGGCCAGCCCCAGCATTTT,CASSISAVGQPQHF
-,TRBJ1-2,TRBV6-1,TRBD1,TGTGCCAGCAGTGATAGGGACAGACCTCGTACCGTTTATGGCTACACCTTC,CASSDRDRPRTVYGYTF